Only a few counts were recorded for the clone carrying this TCR beta chain. Antigen unknown. This sample was included in a study of T cells in Graves' hyperthyroidism and ophthalmopathy. Study-wide results and caveats: Ophthalmopathy onset followed model prediction by a median approximately 7 months.

The CDR3 has 16 amino acids. Looked up from germline, CDR1 is SGHTA and CDR2 is FQGNSA. V was clipped by 5 bases and J by 4 bases; unmatched bases: 9. Researchers amplified the TCR beta CDR3 regions from RNA transcripts. Primed by the HTBI set, a first-round RT-PCR was run on the TCR CDR3. TCRdb itself ran the multiplex PCR reads through MiXCR, one entry per CDR3 protein. The data show over 250,000 distinct CDR3 sequences, about 15% seen once. This chain joins TRBV7-2 and TRBJ2-2, with 8 bases that match TRBD2. The receptor's source is a woman aged 55-70 years with Graves' ophthalmopathy. The specimen was blood. CDR3 protein: CASSLGLALGTGELFF. The DNA for the CDR3 is TGTGCCAGCAGCCTAGGACTAGCCCTAGGCACCGGGGAGCTGTTTTTT.